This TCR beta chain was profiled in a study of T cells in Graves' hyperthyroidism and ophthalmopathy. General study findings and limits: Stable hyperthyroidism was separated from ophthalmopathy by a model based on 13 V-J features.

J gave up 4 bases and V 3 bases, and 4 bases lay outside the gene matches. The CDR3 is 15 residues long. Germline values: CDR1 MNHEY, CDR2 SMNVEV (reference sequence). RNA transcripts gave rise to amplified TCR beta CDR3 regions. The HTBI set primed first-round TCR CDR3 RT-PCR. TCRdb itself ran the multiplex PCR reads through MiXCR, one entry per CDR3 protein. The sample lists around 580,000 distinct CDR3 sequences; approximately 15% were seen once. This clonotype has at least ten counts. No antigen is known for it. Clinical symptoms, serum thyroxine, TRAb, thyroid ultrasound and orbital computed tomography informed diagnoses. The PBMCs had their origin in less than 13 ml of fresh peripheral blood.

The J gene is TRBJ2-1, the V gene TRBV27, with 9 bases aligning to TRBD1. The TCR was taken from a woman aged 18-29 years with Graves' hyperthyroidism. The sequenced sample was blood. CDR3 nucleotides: TGTGCCAGCAGTTTGACAGGGGGAAGGTACAATGAGCAGTTCTTC. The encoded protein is CASSLTGGRYNEQFF.